The T cell receptor (beta chain) under discussion was sequenced for a study of T cells in Graves' hyperthyroidism and ophthalmopathy. Note on this clonotype: Its specificity is unknown.

Germline CDR1 SGHKS, CDR2 YYEKEE (reference sequence). After removal of 4 bases from V and 7 bases from J, the junction contained 3 bases not matched to a gene. The CDR3 covers 13 residues. Study-wide findings and caveats: Stable hyperthyroidism and ophthalmopathy were separated using 13 V-J signatures.

Authors of the study amplified TCR beta CDR3 regions from RNA transcripts. A first-round RT-PCR of the TCR CDR3 used the HTBI primer set. Using its own MiXCR run on the multiplex PCR reads, TCRdb lists one record per CDR3 protein. Of fewer than 900,000 distinct CDR3 sequences in the sample, approximately 16% were seen once. It was uncontrolled infection, other autoimmune disease, pregnancy or lactation that excluded patients. This clonotype originated in a man in his late teens or twenties with Graves' hyperthyroidism. The sequencing input was blood. V and J are TRBV5-5 and TRBJ1-4; 8 bases are shared with TRBD1. The CDR3 sequence: CASSNRGSEKLFF. CDR3 in DNA: TGTGCCAGCAGCAACAGGGGGAGTGAAAAACTGTTTTTT.